This is a list of T cell receptor beta chains from one sample in a study of blood T cells in healthy people across ages. TCRdb used MiXCR to reprocess the 5' RACE reads, holding one entry per CDR3 protein. This table has about 840,000 distinct CDR3 sequences, 25% to 30% appearing once. These same data were also listed under a study on T cells of mothers and their children.

Sequenced material: blood. Every receptor here comes from a woman aged 40-49 years in good health. The CDR3 runs from the conserved cysteine through the conserved F or W. D genes are given only for firm matches. Only part of the rows carry a size: once, few, many, or a class if the clone is expanded.

v_call: TRBV21-1; d_call: NA; j_call: TRBJ2-3; clone_size: NA; cdr3_nt: TGTGCCAGCAGCATCTCTAGCGGGGGGGCCCCGACAGATACGCAGTATTTT; cdr3_aa: CASSISSGGAPTDTQYF
v_call: TRBV4-1; d_call: NA; j_call: TRBJ1-1; clone_size: NA; cdr3_nt: TGCGCCAGCAGCCTTGTCAGATTCACTGAAGCTTTCTTT; cdr3_aa: CASSLVRFTEAFF
v_call: TRBV5-6; d_call: TRBD1; j_call: TRBJ1-4; clone_size: few; cdr3_nt: TGTGCCAGCAGCCGGACAGGGCAAATCCTGACTAATGAAAAACTGTTTTTT; cdr3_aa: CASSRTGQILTNEKLFF
v_call: TRBV27; d_call: TRBD2; j_call: TRBJ2-3; clone_size: NA; cdr3_nt: TGTGCCACCCGAGATAACATCGGGGGGGATACGCAGTATTTT; cdr3_aa: CATRDNIGGDTQYF
v_call: TRBV10-3; d_call: NA; j_call: TRBJ2-7; clone_size: many; cdr3_nt: TGTGCCATCAGTGAGAGTGTAGGGGTCAAGCAGTACTTC; cdr3_aa: CAISESVGVKQYF
v_call: TRBV7-3; d_call: NA; j_call: TRBJ2-5; clone_size: many; cdr3_nt: TGCGCCAGCAGCCCCAGCGGACGGGAGACCCAGTACTTC; cdr3_aa: CASSPSGRETQYF
v_call: TRBV5-1; d_call: NA; j_call: TRBJ1-2; clone_size: NA; cdr3_nt: TGCGCCAGCAGCTCGGCCCCGGGTAACCATGGCTACACCTTC; cdr3_aa: CASSSAPGNHGYTF
v_call: TRBV7-2; d_call: NA; j_call: TRBJ2-1; clone_size: NA; cdr3_nt: TGTGCCAGCAGCTATCAAGGGGGGAATGAGCAGTTCTTC; cdr3_aa: CASSYQGGNEQFF
v_call: TRBV6-1; d_call: TRBD2; j_call: TRBJ2-3; clone_size: NA; cdr3_nt: TGTGCCAGCGGGGGACTAGCGGGGGCCGGAATCACAGATACGCAGTATTTT; cdr3_aa: CASGGLAGAGITDTQYF
v_call: TRBV29-1; d_call: TRBD2; j_call: TRBJ2-5; clone_size: few; cdr3_nt: TGCAGCGCTGGGACTAGCGGGGGACCTCAAGAGACCCAGTACTTC; cdr3_aa: CSAGTSGGPQETQYF
v_call: TRBV5-1; d_call: NA; j_call: TRBJ1-2; clone_size: few; cdr3_nt: TGCGCCAGCAGCTTGAAAGAGGGGTCTGGCTACACCTTC; cdr3_aa: CASSLKEGSGYTF
v_call: TRBV7-8; d_call: NA; j_call: TRBJ1-6; clone_size: NA; cdr3_nt: TGTGCCAGCAGCCAGGGACATCAGAGCTCCTATAATTCACCCCTCCACTTT; cdr3_aa: CASSQGHQSSYNSPLHF
v_call: TRBV20-1; d_call: TRBD1; j_call: TRBJ1-2; clone_size: NA; cdr3_nt: TGCAGTGCTAGATTGGGACAGGGGGCGCAGATTTGGGGTCTTAACCATGGCTACACCTTC; cdr3_aa: CSARLGQGAQIWGLNHGYTF
v_call: TRBV6-6; d_call: TRBD2; j_call: TRBJ2-3; clone_size: many; cdr3_nt: TGTGCCGCCCAACTAGCGGGGGGGCCGGGAAGAACAGATACGCAGTATTTT; cdr3_aa: CAAQLAGGPGRTDTQYF
v_call: TRBV28; d_call: TRBD1; j_call: TRBJ1-2; clone_size: few; cdr3_nt: TGTGCCAGCAGAATGGGACAGAGAGGGAGAGGCTACACCTTC; cdr3_aa: CASRMGQRGRGYTF
v_call: TRBV12-3/TRBV12-4; d_call: NA; j_call: TRBJ1-3; clone_size: NA; cdr3_nt: TGTGCCAGCAGTTTAAGGGTAAACACCATATATTTT; cdr3_aa: CASSLRVNTIYF
v_call: TRBV6-4; d_call: NA; j_call: TRBJ2-4; clone_size: few; cdr3_nt: TGTGCCAGCAGTGTTCCGGGACTCTCTGGGTGTGCCAAAAACATTCAGTACTTC; cdr3_aa: CASSVPGLSGCAKNIQYF
v_call: TRBV20-1; d_call: NA; j_call: TRBJ2-5; clone_size: many; cdr3_nt: TGCAGTGCTAGTCTGATTCAGGGGCGGGAGACCCAGTACTTC; cdr3_aa: CSASLIQGRETQYF
v_call: TRBV6-5; d_call: NA; j_call: TRBJ2-6; clone_size: few; cdr3_nt: TGTGCCAGCAGTTACATAGCGTTGCGGAGCTCTGGGGCCAACGTCCTGACTTTC; cdr3_aa: CASSYIALRSSGANVLTF
v_call: TRBV20-1; d_call: TRBD2; j_call: TRBJ2-3; clone_size: few; cdr3_nt: TGCAGTGCTAGAAGATCTAGCGGGGAAGTAGATGCGCAGTATTTT; cdr3_aa: CSARRSSGEVDAQYF
v_call: TRBV4-1; d_call: TRBD2; j_call: TRBJ2-1; clone_size: NA; cdr3_nt: TGCGCCAGCAGCCAAGGCCCTAGCGGGTTCCCTACCTACAATGAGCAGTTCTTC; cdr3_aa: CASSQGPSGFPTYNEQFF
v_call: TRBV12-3/TRBV12-4; d_call: NA; j_call: TRBJ2-3; clone_size: many; cdr3_nt: TGTGCCAGCAGTCCATCGGATACGCAGTATTTT; cdr3_aa: CASSPSDTQYF
v_call: TRBV19; d_call: TRBD1; j_call: TRBJ1-2; clone_size: NA; cdr3_nt: TGTGCCAGTAGTATAGCTCGGACAGGACGGCGGTATGGCTACACCTTC; cdr3_aa: CASSIARTGRRYGYTF
v_call: TRBV20-1; d_call: NA; j_call: TRBJ2-1; clone_size: many; cdr3_nt: TGCAGTGCTCTCAGAGAACGGAATGAGCAGTTCTTC; cdr3_aa: CSALRERNEQFF
v_call: TRBV20-1; d_call: NA; j_call: TRBJ1-3; clone_size: NA; cdr3_nt: TGCAGTGCTGGCCCCTCCTCTGGAAACACCATATATTTT; cdr3_aa: CSAGPSSGNTIYF
v_call: TRBV27; d_call: NA; j_call: TRBJ2-7; clone_size: NA; cdr3_nt: TGTGCCAGCAGTGCCGGCGGCTCGGCCTACGAGCAGTACTTC; cdr3_aa: CASSAGGSAYEQYF
v_call: TRBV10-3; d_call: NA; j_call: TRBJ1-1; clone_size: NA; cdr3_nt: TGTGCCATCCGGTCGGCGAGCGGTGGGGCTGAAGCTTTCTTT; cdr3_aa: CAIRSASGGAEAFF
v_call: TRBV27; d_call: TRBD2; j_call: TRBJ2-3; clone_size: many; cdr3_nt: TGTGCCAGCAGTTTATCCGGACTAGCCGTTACAGATACGCAGTATTTT; cdr3_aa: CASSLSGLAVTDTQYF
v_call: TRBV7-8; d_call: NA; j_call: TRBJ1-6; clone_size: NA; cdr3_nt: TGTGCCAGCAGCCCGATAGGGGGTCTGGATAATTCACCCCTCCACTTT; cdr3_aa: CASSPIGGLDNSPLHF
v_call: TRBV6-6; d_call: NA; j_call: TRBJ1-1; clone_size: few; cdr3_nt: TGTGCCAGCAGTTACTCGAGCCGGCGAGGCACTGAAGCTTTCTTT; cdr3_aa: CASSYSSRRGTEAFF
v_call: TRBV4-1; d_call: NA; j_call: TRBJ2-7; clone_size: many; cdr3_nt: TGCGCCAGCAGCCAAATGGACTCGGGCGAGCAGTACTTC; cdr3_aa: CASSQMDSGEQYF
v_call: TRBV28; d_call: TRBD1; j_call: TRBJ2-4; clone_size: once; cdr3_nt: TGTGCCAGCTCGGACAGGGGTAAAAACATTCAGTACTTC; cdr3_aa: CASSDRGKNIQYF
v_call: TRBV9; d_call: NA; j_call: TRBJ2-1; clone_size: NA; cdr3_nt: TGTGCCAGCAGCGCGCAACACTACAATGAGCAGTTCTTC; cdr3_aa: CASSAQHYNEQFF
v_call: TRBV2; d_call: NA; j_call: TRBJ2-1; clone_size: NA; cdr3_nt: TGTGCCAGCAGTGGGACTATAGCCAATGAGCAGTTCTTC; cdr3_aa: CASSGTIANEQFF
v_call: TRBV5-1; d_call: NA; j_call: TRBJ1-4; clone_size: many; cdr3_nt: TGCGCCAGCAGCTCTGGGGCAACTAATGAAAAACTGTTTTTT; cdr3_aa: CASSSGATNEKLFF
v_call: TRBV28; d_call: NA; j_call: TRBJ1-6; clone_size: NA; cdr3_nt: TGTGCCAGCTTTCACAACTCGGGATATTCATCCCTCCACTTT; cdr3_aa: CASFHNSGYSSLHF
v_call: TRBV7-9; d_call: NA; j_call: TRBJ1-1; clone_size: few; cdr3_nt: TGTGCCAGCAGCTTAGCGGGACTCCATGTCGCTGAAGCTTTCTTT; cdr3_aa: CASSLAGLHVAEAFF
v_call: TRBV20-1; d_call: NA; j_call: TRBJ2-1; clone_size: NA; cdr3_nt: TGCAGTGCTAGAGCCCATCGATTGGATGAGCAGTTCTTC; cdr3_aa: CSARAHRLDEQFF
v_call: TRBV11-2; d_call: TRBD2; j_call: TRBJ2-3; clone_size: many; cdr3_nt: TGTGCCAGCAGCTTAGAGAGCGGGGTAGGGGCAGATACGCAGTATTTT; cdr3_aa: CASSLESGVGADTQYF
v_call: TRBV30; d_call: NA; j_call: TRBJ2-5; clone_size: few; cdr3_nt: TGTGCCTGGAAGGTTGGCCCCTCGACCCAGTACTTC; cdr3_aa: CAWKVGPSTQYF
v_call: TRBV5-1; d_call: TRBD2; j_call: TRBJ2-3; clone_size: few; cdr3_nt: TGCGCCAGCTCGAGAGGGACTAGCGGGGGGGCTTATACGCAGTATTTT; cdr3_aa: CASSRGTSGGAYTQYF
v_call: TRBV5-4; d_call: NA; j_call: TRBJ2-3; clone_size: many; cdr3_nt: TGTGCCAGCAGCTTAGCTGTCTCTAGCACAGATACGCAGTATTTT; cdr3_aa: CASSLAVSSTDTQYF
v_call: TRBV10-3; d_call: TRBD2; j_call: TRBJ2-1; clone_size: many; cdr3_nt: TGTGCCATCAGCTCGACTAGCAGCTCCTACAATGAGCAGTTCTTC; cdr3_aa: CAISSTSSSYNEQFF
v_call: TRBV6-5; d_call: TRBD2; j_call: TRBJ2-7; clone_size: NA; cdr3_nt: TGTGCTAGCAGGCCGGGACTAGCCCGCGATGAGCAGTACTTC; cdr3_aa: CASRPGLARDEQYF
v_call: TRBV12-3/TRBV12-4; d_call: NA; j_call: TRBJ2-7; clone_size: few; cdr3_nt: TGTGCCAGCAGTTTTCTTTTTCCTTACCGCACCAGCGAGCAGTACTTC; cdr3_aa: CASSFLFPYRTSEQYF
v_call: TRBV21-1; d_call: NA; j_call: TRBJ2-7; clone_size: many; cdr3_nt: TGTGCCAGCAGCGCACGACAGATAGCCTACGAGCAGTACTTC; cdr3_aa: CASSARQIAYEQYF
v_call: TRBV20-1; d_call: TRBD1; j_call: TRBJ1-6; clone_size: few; cdr3_nt: TGCAGTGCCCCCGTAGGGGGCCGCGGTTCACCCCTCCACTTT; cdr3_aa: CSAPVGGRGSPLHF
v_call: TRBV4-1; d_call: TRBD1; j_call: TRBJ1-6; clone_size: NA; cdr3_nt: TGCGCCAGCAGCCAAGGAGACAGGGACAATTCACCCCTCCACTTT; cdr3_aa: CASSQGDRDNSPLHF
v_call: TRBV20-1; d_call: TRBD2; j_call: TRBJ2-3; clone_size: NA; cdr3_nt: TGCAGTGCTGAAACAAGCGGGGGGGGCCCAGATACGCAGTATTTT; cdr3_aa: CSAETSGGGPDTQYF
v_call: TRBV20-1; d_call: NA; j_call: TRBJ2-1; clone_size: many; cdr3_nt: TGCAGTGCTAGTGGGACTCCAGAGAGCTCCTACAATGAGCAGTTCTTC; cdr3_aa: CSASGTPESSYNEQFF
v_call: TRBV20-1; d_call: NA; j_call: TRBJ2-7; clone_size: many; cdr3_nt: TGCAGTGCTAGGGAGGGACCCGAGCAGTACTTC; cdr3_aa: CSAREGPEQYF
v_call: TRBV7-2; d_call: NA; j_call: TRBJ2-2; clone_size: NA; cdr3_nt: TGTGCCAGCAGCTTAGCGGTAGGGCGAACCGGGGAGCTGTTTTTT; cdr3_aa: CASSLAVGRTGELFF
v_call: TRBV7-3; d_call: NA; j_call: TRBJ2-7; clone_size: many; cdr3_nt: TGTGCCAGCAGCTTAACACACACCAGCTACGAGCAGTACTTC; cdr3_aa: CASSLTHTSYEQYF